Below, one T cell receptor beta chain is given with its context. The CDR3 is 14 amino acids. Germline loops: CDR1 MNHEY, CDR2 SVGAGI. J gave up 4 bases and V 7 bases, and 9 bases lay outside the gene matches. In the authors' workflow: From reference gene primer amplification, estimates of nucleated cell counts were derived. Assay: immunoSEQ multiplex PCR; the TCRdb copy retains only in-frame clones and omits some. V and J calls plus clone size are reproduced from that table; the DNA served to infer D and trimming. The sample holds 250,000 to 350,000 clones, around 88% seen once. These data originate in a study of blood T cell repertoires in COVID-19. Study-wide context: Specimens from acute and convalescent COVID-19 originated in the United States, Italy and Spain. Sources were T cells, B-cell-depleted T cells, or PBMCs; the material itself was cDNA or gDNA.

Sequenced material: peripheral blood. The chain is built from TRBV6-5 and TRBJ1-2, with 7 bases identical to TRBD1. This TCR came from a woman aged 25 to 45 who had recovered from COVID-19. The CDR3 DNA follows: TGTGCCAGCACCCAGGGGGTACAGGCCTATGGCTACACCTTC. Protein product: CASTQGVQAYGYTF.